The subject of this entry is one T cell receptor (beta chain). Its antigen is unidentified. The sample belongs to a study of T cell responses to AZD1222 COVID-19 vaccine. Overall study: Doses given second, at about 4 or about 12 weeks, were pooled. Broader study findings: Spike-specific TCR repertoires showed rising breadth and depth after two AZD1222 doses. Clonal diversity may have been underestimated in mostly white British donors.

Data came from immunoSEQ multiplex PCR; TCRdb stores just in-frame clones and leaves some out. This sample yields some 130,000 clones, of which around 86% are seen a single time; around 5.9% belongs to the top ten. The CDR3 spans 13 residues. The V gene's germline CDR1 is GTSNPN and CDR2 SVGIG (reference sequence). Trimming left V 2 bases short and J 5 bases short, with 10 bases between. The input for sequencing was peripheral blood, taken on day 0 of AZD1222 vaccination. This clonotype was obtained from an adult in good health. The chain links TRBV30 to TRBJ2-1; D is unresolved. The CDR3 loop reads CAWSRASHNEQFF. Here the CDR3 DNA reads TGTGCCTGGAGTAGAGCTTCTCACAATGAGCAGTTCTTC.